This TCR beta chain was identified during a study of cytomegalovirus exposure and HLA in healthy donors. This clone was counted once. This CDR3 has 12 amino acids. Germline assignment: CDR1 MDHEN and CDR2 SYDVKM. The ends were cut back, 5 bases at V and 7 bases at J, with 12 bases in the middle. Clones were sequenced by immunoSEQ multiplex PCR, and TCRdb holds only the in-frame ones, with some missing. The data hold under 200,000 clones, with about 90% observed a single time. Separate from the 666-subject first cohort was the approximately 130-subject validation cohort, to which the donors belonged. This receptor was identified in a woman younger than 35 in good health and CMV-seropositive. The sequencing sample was made of PBMCs. This chain joins TRBV28 and TRBJ2-7, with a weak D call TRBD2 (5 bases). CDR3 region: CASSRGYGEQYF. In DNA form, the CDR3 reads TGTGCCAGCAGTCGGGGATACGGGGAGCAGTACTTC.